A selection of T cell receptor beta chains follows, all from one sample in a study of graft-versus-host responses after intestinal transplantation. These TCRs' antigens remain unknown. Using immunoSEQ multiplex PCR, the repertoire was profiled, and TCRdb retains in-frame clones only, with some absent. Counted here are fewer than 95,000 clones, 80% to 95% occurring once; the ten biggest clones make up roughly 0.37%. The specimen comprised unstimulated CD8+ T cells sorted from spleen or lymph node cells, sampled before transplant. The receptors originated from a human donor who was the organ donor for an intestinal transplant. Each CDR3 is given with its conserved first and last residue. A D gene is named only where the DNA matches it firmly. Clone size appears in some rows only: once, few, many, or a class for an expanded clone.

cdr3_nt: TGTGCCAGTAGTCTCGCGTTATATAGAACAGGGTATAGCAATCAGCCCCAGCATTTT; cdr3_aa: CASSLALYRTGYSNQPQHF; j_call: TRBJ1-5; d_call: .; clone_size: .; v_call: TRBV19; cdr3_length: 19
cdr3_nt: TGTGCCAGCAGCTTGGTGGGCCCAGCCTACGAGCAGTACTTC; cdr3_aa: CASSLVGPAYEQYF; j_call: TRBJ2-7; d_call: .; clone_size: .; v_call: TRBV5-6; cdr3_length: 14
cdr3_nt: TGTGCCAGCAGCTTCCGACTAGCGGATACAGATACGCAGTATTTT; cdr3_aa: CASSFRLADTDTQYF; j_call: TRBJ2-3; d_call: TRBD2; clone_size: .; v_call: TRBV5-4; cdr3_length: 15
cdr3_nt: TGTGCCAGCAGCTTCGGGGACTCAGCGGCTGTCTCCTACGAGCAGTACTTC; cdr3_aa: CASSFGDSAAVSYEQYF; j_call: TRBJ2-7; d_call: .; clone_size: once; v_call: TRBV5-8; cdr3_length: 17
cdr3_nt: TGCGCCAGCAGCCAAGGCGGCAGGGGGACCTACGAGCAGTACTTC; cdr3_aa: CASSQGGRGTYEQYF; j_call: TRBJ2-7; d_call: TRBD1; clone_size: .; v_call: TRBV4-3; cdr3_length: 15
cdr3_nt: TGCGCCAGCAGCCATTGGCAGGGGGCCGGCGAGCAGTACTTC; cdr3_aa: CASSHWQGAGEQYF; j_call: TRBJ2-7; d_call: TRBD1; clone_size: once; v_call: TRBV4-1; cdr3_length: 14
cdr3_nt: TGTGCCAGCAGTTTGTCCCGGCGGGGTGGCTACACCTTC; cdr3_aa: CASSLSRRGGYTF; j_call: TRBJ1-2; d_call: .; clone_size: .; v_call: TRBV27; cdr3_length: 13
cdr3_nt: TGCGCCAGCAGCTTGGTGGGGGGGATAATGAACACTGAAGCTTTCTTT; cdr3_aa: CASSLVGGIMNTEAFF; j_call: TRBJ1-1; d_call: .; clone_size: few; v_call: TRBV5-1; cdr3_length: 16
cdr3_nt: TGCGCCAGCAGCCCCCGGGACTCAACCTACGAGCAGTACTTC; cdr3_aa: CASSPRDSTYEQYF; j_call: TRBJ2-7; d_call: .; clone_size: .; v_call: TRBV4-1; cdr3_length: 14
cdr3_nt: TGTGCCAGCAGTTTGGGCCAGGGTCTACAGCCCCAGCATTTT; cdr3_aa: CASSLGQGLQPQHF; j_call: TRBJ1-5; d_call: .; clone_size: .; v_call: TRBV28; cdr3_length: 14
cdr3_nt: TGTGCCAGCAGCCCGCGGACAGGCAATTCACCCCTCCACTTT; cdr3_aa: CASSPRTGNSPLHF; j_call: TRBJ1-6; d_call: TRBD1; clone_size: once; v_call: TRBV11-2; cdr3_length: 14